Ten or more counts support the clone carrying this T cell receptor (beta chain). What it recognizes is unknown. The data stem from a study of blood T cells in healthy people across ages. Study-level findings and limits: While age rose, TCR beta diversity per million T cells dropped in a roughly linear way. CMV status of donors was unknown, possibly confounding expanded clonotype changes.

In germline, CDR1 is MDHEN, CDR2 SYDVKM. The CDR3 is made up of 15 amino acids. The V and J ends lost 5 bases and 7 bases, in that order; junction bases with no gene match: 12. The authors ran a second PCR of about 7 to 11 cycles using a sample-barcoded 5' primer and a J-beta primer mix. Each cDNA molecule received a tag from a template-switch adaptor that had 12 random nucleotides. Every sample produced at least 2.5 million CDR3-containing paired-end reads. TCRdb recomputed calls from the 5' RACE reads with MiXCR, one row per CDR3 protein. The sample carries 650,000 to 800,000 distinct CDR3 sequences, more than 45% recorded once.

The TCR sequence derives from a woman older than 75 in good health. This chain links TRBV28 with TRBJ1-2; 8 positions match TRBD1. The sequencing input was blood. CDR3 DNA: TGTGCCAGCAGTCCAGGCCGGACAGGGTGGAGTGGCTACACCTTC. This translates into CASSPGRTGWSGYTF.